This T cell receptor beta chain was documented in a study of technical replicates of blood from several donors. CDR3 length: 15 residues. CDR1 SEHNR and CDR2 FQNEAQ come from the germline V gene (reference sequence). J was trimmed by 4 bases and V by 1 base; bases with no gene match: 5. This table comes from immunoSEQ multiplex PCR, and its TCRdb copy is limited to in-frame clones, with some not included. The table lists roughly 67,000 clones, roughly 98% of them singletons. The receptor's source is a human donor in good health. The V call is TRBV7-9, the J call TRBJ1-2; 8 bases are a match to TRBD1. Sequenced material: T cells isolated from PBMCs. The CDR3 is CASSLGGGQVYGYTF. In DNA form, the CDR3 reads TGTGCCAGCAGCTTAGGCGGGGGACAGGTCTATGGCTACACCTTC.